One and the same sample provided the 7 T cell receptor beta chains below, sequenced in a study of radiotherapy plus CTLA-4 blockade in lung cancer. Clones were sequenced by immunoSEQ multiplex PCR, and TCRdb holds only the in-frame ones, with some missing. The sample lists 75,000 to 100,000 clones, approximately 86% occurring once. The sample here was peripheral blood, taken from a patient treated with radiotherapy plus ipilimumab. The receptors stem from a human donor with non-small cell lung cancer that progressed on radiotherapy plus ipilimumab.

A single count supports this clone. This chain connects TRBV27 to TRBJ1-5, with a weak D call TRBD1 (5 bases). The V gene's germline CDR1 is MNHEY and CDR2 SMNVEV (reference sequence). Trimming cost V 4 bases and J 2 bases, with 12 bases left between them. There are 15 residues in the CDR3. CDR3 DNA: TGTGCCAGCAGTTGGGGCAGGGAGGGCAATCAGCCCCAGCATTTT. Residues: CASSWGREGNQPQHF.

The chain combines TRBV27 with TRBJ2-3, with D possibly being TRBD2 (6 bases). Deletions cut 4 bases from V and 10 bases from J, with 21 bases between. CDR1 and CDR2 from the germline V gene are MNHEY and SMNVEV (reference sequence). The CDR3 sequence is 15 residues long. The chain's CDR3 is CASSSRGTAQGPQYF. The CDR3 nucleotides read TGTGCCAGCAGTTCCCGGGGGACGGCTCAAGGCCCGCAGTATTTT.

The chain employs TRBV2 and TRBJ1-2, with D unresolved. Deletions cut 7 bases from V and 4 bases from J, with 19 bases between. Germline V CDR1 and CDR2: SNHLY, FYNNEI. The CDR3 length is 15 residues. Here the CDR3 DNA reads TGTGCCAGCATGGGTGTAGGGAGAGGCGGCTATGGCTACACCTTC. The encoded protein is CASMGVGRGGYGYTF.

This clone has only one observation. The J gene is TRBJ2-1, the V gene TRBV11-1, with D possibly being TRBD1 or TRBD2 (6 bases each). Trimming pared 5 bases from V and 1 base from J, leaving 15 bases between. Per germline, CDR1 SGHAT and CDR2 FQDESV (reference sequence). The CDR3 extends over 16 amino acids. CDR3 DNA sequence: TGTGCCAGCAGCGAAGGACAGCGGGTGTCCTACAATGAGCAGTTCTTC. Protein product: CASSEGQRVSYNEQFF. The entire variable domain, with the rest obtained from reference TRBV11-1 and TRBJ2-1, is as follows: EAEVAQSPRYKITEKSQAVAFWCDPISGHATLYWYRQILGQGPELLVQFQDESVVDDSQLPKDRFSAERLKGVDSTLKIQPAELGDSAMYLCASSEGQRVSYNEQFFGPGTRLTVL.

The J gene is TRBJ2-7, the V gene TRBV27, with D tentatively TRBD2 (5 bases). Trimming left V 5 bases short and J 3 bases short, with 11 bases between. CDR1 and CDR2 from the germline V gene are MNHEY and SMNVEV (reference sequence). There are 13 residues in the CDR3. CDR3 residues: CASSPGLIYEQYF. In nucleotides, the CDR3 is TGTGCCAGCAGTCCCGGACTCATCTACGAGCAGTACTTC.

This chain joins TRBV7-3 and TRBJ2-1; TRBD2 might be the D (5 bases). CDR3 length: 15 residues. CDR1 SGHTA and CDR2 FQGTGA come from the germline V gene. Trimming cost V 5 bases and J 7 bases, with 18 bases left between them. The CDR3 reads CASSPGPGSVNEQFF. For the CDR3, the DNA is TGTGCCAGCAGCCCGGGTCCCGGTAGCGTGAATGAGCAGTTCTTC.

The gene calls are TRBV6-1 and TRBJ2-1, with D hard to call. Germline lookup yields CDR1 MNHNS and CDR2 SASEGT. V shed 3 bases and J shed 6 bases, with 9 bases lying between them. CDR3 length: 13 amino acids. The chain's CDR3 is CASSDTPRNEQFF. The CDR3 nucleotides are TGTGCCAGCAGTGATACCCCCCGCAATGAGCAGTTCTTC.